Reported below is one TCR beta chain. Only a few counts were recorded for this clonotype. No cognate antigen has been identified for it. Nothing much larger sits one base from this clone, and base qualities are not available. The entry originates in a study of human T cells and chemical hapten exposure (dated by TCRdb to the early 2020s). Regarding the study in general: For sensitization, 2% DPC in acetone was applied to an approximately 2 cm by approximately 2 cm area of upper inner arm skin. Weekly therapeutic DPC doses were additionally applied to the scalp of patients throughout the roughly 25-week study period. Patch testing on the upper back used Finn chambers containing 0.01% DPC, with scoring done after 6 days according to International Contact Dermatitis Research Group standards. Most of the patients in the cohort were female, and the cohort covered alopecia areata with under or over 50% scalp involvement, alopecia totalis and alopecia universalis. Libraries were pooled for sequencing, and per-sample TCR yields varied mainly because of small differences in library volumes within the pool. In alopecia patients, the study followed how the peripheral blood TCR repertoire changed in vivo over primary and secondary sensitization to diphenylcyclopropenone (DPC), a hapten. Patient blood was sampled pre-sensitization (week 0) and at 2, 6 and about 24 weeks after DPC sensitization. Blood for TCR sequencing was provided by twenty-nine alopecia patients at one to four time points (pre-sensitization, 2, 6 and 24 weeks).

Reading the germline V gene gives CDR1 MNHNS and CDR2 SASEGT. After removal of 8 bases from V and 5 bases from J, the junction retains 8 bases not matched to a gene. The CDR3 holds 14 amino acids from the cysteine to the phenylalanine. The retained sequence is limited to the CDR3, 42 bases, with the frame set at the first base. What the research found in general, with its limitations: Because every patient had alopecia, a presumed autoimmune disease, the patients' immune response might differ from that of healthy individuals. Compared with pre-sensitization or healthy control sets, expanded TCRs formed significantly more large CDR3 similarity clusters, which is consistent with antigen-driven responses. After repeated subsampling, the strength of the expansion versus patch-test correlation and the threshold at which it became significant changed. Patch test score correlated positively with the number of PT1 expanded TCRs, reaching significance at thresholds 8, 16 and 32 but not at 4. DPC sensitization did not change how many TCRs were above 1 in 1000 frequency, and no evidence was found of alterations in global repertoire structure.

Explained via the paper, the time point label denotes: patch test 1, 2 weeks after DPC sensitization. The treatment or condition label corresponds to: therapeutic diphenylcyclopropenone sensitization with weekly scalp DPC. At each patch-test visit, blood was drawn before the patch test was applied. Patients were eligible if aged 18 to 70, diagnosed with alopecia and judged suitable for DPC therapy, and pregnant patients were excluded. Total RNA was extracted from unfractionated whole blood that had been collected in Tempus Blood RNA tubes. The receptor library was made with RACE. Reads for this sample came from a NextSeq 500. Library preparation attached unique molecular identifiers to individual cDNA molecules for quantitative, reproducible TCR counting. For every blood RNA sample, sequencing covered both the TCR alpha and TCR beta chains. The authors' pipeline ran thus. A median of about 87,000 TCRs per sample was observed, with a range of about 20,000 to 700,000. V, J and CDR3 annotation of the TCR reads was carried out using the Decombinator software suite. For PS versus PT1 abundance plots, all samples were subsampled to the same number of TCRs (28,000). TCRs were defined as expanded if absent before sensitization and observed at least eight times at the 2-week time point. Starting from the raw public reads, TCRdb applied fastp trimming at Q25, assembled clones with MiXCR and retained in-frame beta chains. Merged by CDR3 protein, the rows form single entries marked with the most common genes and DNA. The V and J calls, along with clone size, are taken from TCRdb and not from the paper's own processing. The sample includes around 71,000 distinct CDR3 sequences, with around 9.5% observed a single time. The top ten clonotypes cover 3% to 4% of the sample.

This TCR was recovered from a woman in her forties with alopecia areata. Some clones in this sample may be carry-over from other donors' samples. Recombination joined TRBV6-1 with TRBJ2-1; 8 of the junction bases match TRBD1. The source material was whole blood, sampled in connection with sensitization to the hapten diphenylcyclopropenone (DPC). This receptor carries the CDR3 CASSSGGAHNEQFF. The DNA is as follows: TGTGCCAGCTCCTCAGGGGGCGCCCACAATGAGCAGTTCTTC.